This passage covers 22 T cell receptor beta chains from one sample sequenced in a study of cytomegalovirus exposure and HLA in healthy donors. The PCR used 60 Vbeta and 13 Jbeta primers. Generated by immunoSEQ multiplex PCR, the TCRdb table keeps only in-frame clones and is missing some. The sample carries hundreds of thousands of clones, 70% to 80% recorded once. The sample taken for sequencing was PBMCs. All receptors derive from a man aged 35 to 55 in good health and CMV-seronegative.

The chain carries TRBV28 and TRBJ2-5, with D hard to call. The germline V and J ends were trimmed by 4 bases and 5 bases, with 5 bases remaining between them. The CDR3 spans 11 residues. Germline assignment: CDR1 MDHEN and CDR2 SYDVKM. The CDR3 reads CASSSRETQYF. CDR3 nucleotide sequence: TGTGCCAGCAGTTCCAGGGAGACCCAGTACTTC. Full variable domain (outside the CDR3, taken from reference TRBV28 and TRBJ2-5): DVKVTQSSRYLVKRTGEKVFLECVQDMDHENMFWYRQDPGLGLRLIYFSYDVKMKEKGDIPEGYSVSREKKERFSLILESASTNQTSMYLCASSSRETQYFGPGTRLLVL.

The chain combines TRBV7-8 with TRBJ1-3, with TRBD1 as a possible D gene (5 bases). The length of the CDR3 is 15 residues. V shed 6 bases and J shed 4 bases, with 16 bases lying between them. Per the germline V gene, CDR1 is SGHVS and CDR2 is FQNEAQ. The CDR3 sequence: CASSPGGGEGNTIYF. For the CDR3, the DNA is TGTGCCAGCAGTCCAGGCGGGGGAGAGGGAAACACCATATATTTT.

The chain couples TRBV15 to TRBJ1-2; 7 bases match TRBD1. With V trimmed by 3 bases and J by 2 bases, 6 bases remained unmatched. Germline V gene data show CDR1 as LNHNV and CDR2 as YYDKDF (reference sequence). There are 15 residues in the CDR3. CDR3 sequence (DNA): TGTGCCACCAGCAGGGCGGGACAGACCAACTATGGCTACACCTTC. The encoded protein is CATSRAGQTNYGYTF.

This clone was seen once. This chain joins TRBV9 and TRBJ1-1, with D unresolved. Per the germline V gene, CDR1 is SGDLS and CDR2 is YYNGEE. Deletions cut 4 bases from V and 7 bases from J, with 20 bases between. The CDR3 runs 15 residues. CDR3 sequence: CASSPNGRLLNEAFF. The CDR3 DNA follows: TGTGCCAGCAGCCCAAATGGCCGTTTGTTAAATGAAGCTTTCTTT.

The genes are TRBV29-1 and TRBJ2-6; 8 bases are a match to TRBD1. Trimming took 6 bases from V and 0 from J; bases not matched to a gene: 7. Germline CDR1 and CDR2: SQVTM and ANQGSEA. This CDR3 contains 16 residues. The DNA for the CDR3 is TGCAGCGTCCCGGGACAGGAGAGCTCTGGGGCCAACGTCCTGACTTTC. This sequence encodes CSVPGQESSGANVLTF.

The rearrangement uses TRBV6-1 and TRBJ2-2, with 8 nucleotides matching TRBD1. V trimming: 6 bases; J trimming: 4 bases; junction bases outside the gene matches: 7. CDR1 is MNHNS and CDR2 is SASEGT in the germline V gene. This CDR3 is built from 15 residues. CDR3 sequence: CASSEDRARTGELFF. For the CDR3, the DNA is TGTGCCAGCAGCGAGGACAGGGCTCGCACCGGGGAGCTGTTTTTT.

The gene calls are TRBV25-1 and TRBJ1-1, with 9 nucleotides matching TRBD1. The J segment lost 6 bases and the V segment lost 5 bases, leaving 13 bases of the junction unmatched. Germline CDR1 MGHDK, CDR2 SYGVNS. The CDR3 extends over 16 amino acids. CDR3 in DNA: TGTGCCAGCAGTAAAATTCGGGACAGGGCTTTCGCTGAAGCTTTCTTT. As protein: CASSKIRDRAFAEAFF.

The chain combines TRBV10-3 with TRBJ1-2; 8 bases line up with TRBD1. Germline V gene data show CDR1 as ENHRY and CDR2 as SYGVKD. The ends lost 3 bases at V and 8 bases at J; junction bases unmatched: 8. This CDR3 is built from 14 residues. CDR3 region: CAISDRQGAGGYTF. The CDR3 nucleotides are TGTGCCATCAGTGATCGGCAGGGGGCCGGAGGCTACACCTTC.

As concerns this clone: Other DNA sequences in this specimen translate into the identical CDR3. The gene calls are TRBV27 and TRBJ1-2; 9 bases line up with TRBD1. Germline lookup yields CDR1 MNHEY and CDR2 SMNVEV (reference sequence). V lost 3 bases to trimming and J lost 5 bases; unmatched junction nucleotides: 1. The CDR3 loop spans 13 amino acids. The CDR3 loop reads CASSLTGGYGYTF. The CDR3 nucleotides are TGTGCCAGCAGTTTGACAGGGGGGTATGGCTACACCTTC.

The V and J genes are TRBV18 and TRBJ2-1, with 10 bases that match TRBD1. V lost 4 bases and J lost 2; bases outside the gene matches: 2. Germline V gives CDR1 KGHSH, CDR2 LQKENI. This CDR3 has 15 residues. CDR3 sequence: CASSLGTGAYNEQFF. In DNA, the CDR3 is TGTGCCAGCTCACTCGGGACAGGGGCCTACAATGAGCAGTTCTTC.

The rearrangement joins TRBV5-1 to TRBJ1-1, with TRBD1 identical over 7 bases. Germline trimming cut 1 base from V and 3 bases from J; bases unmatched to any gene: 6. This CDR3 has 15 residues. CDR1 is SGHRS and CDR2 is YFSETQ in the germline V gene. The CDR3 loop reads CASSLPAGGYTEAFF. CDR3 sequence (DNA): TGCGCCAGCAGCTTGCCGGCAGGGGGATACACTGAAGCTTTCTTT.

V gene TRBV2 combines with J gene TRBJ2-5, with D uncertain. The CDR3 is 12 residues long. V lost 4 bases and J 4 bases, leaving 7 bases between the germline ends. Germline assignment: CDR1 SNHLY and CDR2 FYNNEI. In DNA form, the CDR3 reads TGTGCCAGCAGTGGAGAGCTAGAGACCCAGTACTTC. Protein product: CASSGELETQYF.

V usage is TRBV5-1 and J usage is TRBJ1-1; D is perhaps TRBD1 (6 bases). CDR3 length equals 13 residues. The V gene lost 2 bases and the J gene lost 5 bases, with 10 bases spanning the gap. Per the germline V gene, CDR1 is SGHRS and CDR2 is YFSETQ. CDR3 residues: CASSLGGMTEAFF. For the CDR3, the DNA is TGCGCCAGCAGCTTAGGGGGTATGACTGAAGCTTTCTTT.

The chain couples TRBV5-5 to TRBJ2-7; 15 bases match TRBD2. Germline lookup yields CDR1 SGHKS and CDR2 YYEKEE (reference sequence). The CDR3 covers 20 residues. With 2 bases clipped from V and 5 bases from J, the junction kept 17 bases outside the gene matches. This CDR3 is CASSFRGTSGRLGAGNEQYF. The CDR3 DNA follows: TGTGCCAGCAGCTTTAGGGGGACTAGCGGGAGGTTGGGAGCTGGCAACGAGCAGTACTTC.

The genes are TRBV5-6 and TRBJ1-1; a weak D match, TRBD1 (5 bases). From germline, CDR1 is SGHDT and CDR2 YYEEEE. Deletions cut 0 bases from V and 4 bases from J, with 7 bases between. The length of the CDR3 is 13 residues. The CDR3 sequence: CASSLAGPTEAFF. Written as DNA, the CDR3 is TGTGCCAGCAGCTTGGCAGGGCCCACTGAAGCTTTCTTT.

The chain carries TRBV6-4 and TRBJ2-2; a possible D gene is TRBD2 (6 bases). Between the trimmed V and J ends, which lost 7 bases and 5 bases, there was a span of 14 bases. Germline loops: CDR1 MRHNA, CDR2 SNTAGT. The CDR3 consists of 14 residues. DNA for the CDR3: TGTGCCAGCACCTACAAGGGAGGAACCGGGGAGCTGTTTTTT. Translation: CASTYKGGTGELFF.

The rearrangement uses TRBV2 and TRBJ1-4, with 9 bases fitting TRBD1. This CDR3 has 15 residues. The germline V gene has CDR1 SNHLY and CDR2 FYNNEI. The junction had 7 bases not matched to a gene; V was cut back by 4 bases and J by 7 bases. CDR3 bases: TGTGCCAGCAGTGGGACCGGGACAGGGAGTGAAAAACTGTTTTTT. Translated, it gives CASSGTGTGSEKLFF.

The chain uses TRBV6-5 and TRBJ2-7; 7 nucleotides agree with TRBD2. V dropped 7 bases and J dropped 5; count of bases not matched to a gene: 8. The CDR3 runs to 13 residues. The germline CDR1 and CDR2 sequences are MNHEY and SVGAGI. The CDR3 here is CASTPGRAHEQYF. The DNA of the CDR3 is TGTGCCAGCACCCCTGGGAGGGCGCACGAGCAGTACTTC.

J is TRBJ1-1 and V is TRBV7-9; no definite D call. Between the trimmed V and J ends, which lost 4 bases and 7 bases, there was a span of 7 bases. The germline V gene encodes CDR1 SEHNR and CDR2 FQNEAQ (reference sequence). The CDR3 has 11 residues. The CDR3 is CASSSVVEAFF. CDR3 nucleotides: TGTGCCAGCAGCTCGGTAGTTGAAGCTTTCTTT.

The CDR3 reads CASSEGQGETQYF. CDR3 sequence (DNA): TGTGCCAGCAGCGAAGGACAGGGAGAGACCCAGTACTTC. J is TRBJ2-5 and V is TRBV9; the match to TRBD1 covers 8 bases. The CDR3 runs to 13 residues. J was trimmed by 4 bases and V by 3 bases; bases with no gene match: 2. Germline V lookup: CDR1 SGDLS, CDR2 YYNGEE. The full variable domain, rest sourced from reference TRBV9 and TRBJ2-5, is DSGVTQTPKHLITATGQRVTLRCSPRSGDLSVYWYQQSLDQGLQFLIQYYNGEERAKGNILERFSAQQFPDLHSELNLSSLELGDSALYFCASSEGQGETQYFGPGTRLLVL.

The chain employs TRBV5-1 and TRBJ2-1; weak D call: TRBD2 (5 bases). V was shortened by 4 bases and J by 3 bases, with 14 bases between the two germline ends. The CDR3 is 15 residues long. Per the germline V gene, CDR1 is SGHRS and CDR2 is YFSETQ. CDR3 amino acids: CASSPGRLGYNEQFF. The DNA for the CDR3 is TGCGCCAGCAGCCCGGGAAGGCTAGGCTACAATGAGCAGTTCTTC.

The gene calls are TRBV5-6 and TRBJ1-5, with TRBD1 identical over 7 bases. V was clipped by 3 bases and J by 4 bases; unmatched bases: 4. Germline CDR1 reads SGHDT; CDR2 reads YYEEEE. The CDR3 runs to 14 residues. The CDR3 spells CASSSGTENQPQHF. CDR3 nucleotide sequence: TGTGCCAGCAGCTCAGGGACAGAAAATCAGCCCCAGCATTTT.